This TCR beta chain was obtained from a study of T-cell reconstitution after alpha-beta-depleted transplantation in children. A library of TCRbeta sequences, prepared with unique molecular identifiers, was generated. TCRdb fed the PCR reads into MiXCR, producing one record per CDR3 protein. The sample shows over 150,000 distinct CDR3 sequences, 14% to 15% of them seen only once. This receptor was taken from a human donor who donated a stem cell graft to a child with acute lymphoblastic leukemia. This specimen was PBMCs from the stem cell graft donor, taken from the stem cell graft.

CDR3 sequence: CASSLAPQGMKYF. The CDR3 coding sequence is TGTGCCAGCAGTTTAGCCCCCCAGGGGATGAAGTACTTC. The genes are TRBV12-3 or TRBV12-4 and TRBJ2-7; TRBD1 is a possible D gene (6 bases). This CDR3 region has 13 residues. V lost 0 bases to trimming and J lost 11 bases, with 14 bases between them.